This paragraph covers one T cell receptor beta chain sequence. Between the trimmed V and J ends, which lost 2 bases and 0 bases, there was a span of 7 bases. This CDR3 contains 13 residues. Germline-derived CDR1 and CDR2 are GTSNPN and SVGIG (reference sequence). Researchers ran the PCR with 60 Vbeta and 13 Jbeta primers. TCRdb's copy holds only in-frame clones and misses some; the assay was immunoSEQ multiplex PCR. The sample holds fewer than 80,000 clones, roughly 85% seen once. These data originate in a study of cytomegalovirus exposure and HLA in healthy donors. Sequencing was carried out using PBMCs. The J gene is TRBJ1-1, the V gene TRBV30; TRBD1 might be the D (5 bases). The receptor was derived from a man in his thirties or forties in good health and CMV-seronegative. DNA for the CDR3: TGTGCCTGGAGTCCAGGGCTGAACACTGAAGCTTTCTTT. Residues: CAWSPGLNTEAFF.